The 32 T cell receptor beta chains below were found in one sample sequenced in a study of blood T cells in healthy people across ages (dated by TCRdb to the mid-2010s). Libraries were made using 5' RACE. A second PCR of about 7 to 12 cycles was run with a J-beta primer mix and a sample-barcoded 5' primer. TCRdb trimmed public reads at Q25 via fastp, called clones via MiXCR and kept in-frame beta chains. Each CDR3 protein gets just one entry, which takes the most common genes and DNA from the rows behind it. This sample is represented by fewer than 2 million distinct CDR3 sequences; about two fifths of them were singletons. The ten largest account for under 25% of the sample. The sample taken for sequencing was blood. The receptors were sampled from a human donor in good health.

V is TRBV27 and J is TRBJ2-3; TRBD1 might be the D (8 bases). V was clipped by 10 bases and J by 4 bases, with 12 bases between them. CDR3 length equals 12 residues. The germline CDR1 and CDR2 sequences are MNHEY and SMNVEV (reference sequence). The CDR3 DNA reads TGTGCCACACAGGGGGGGCCAGATACGCAGTATTTT. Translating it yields CATQGGPDTQYF.

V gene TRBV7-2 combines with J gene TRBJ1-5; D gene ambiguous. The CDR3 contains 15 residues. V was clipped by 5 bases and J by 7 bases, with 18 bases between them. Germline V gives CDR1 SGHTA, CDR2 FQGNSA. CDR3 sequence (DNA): TGTGCCAGCAGCAGAGAAGGTCTCTCCGGGCAGCCCCAGCATTTT. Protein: CASSREGLSGQPQHF.

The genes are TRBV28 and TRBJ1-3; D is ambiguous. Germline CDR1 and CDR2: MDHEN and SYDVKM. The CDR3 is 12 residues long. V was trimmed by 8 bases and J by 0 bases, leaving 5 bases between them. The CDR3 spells CASASSGNTIYF. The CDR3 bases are TGTGCCAGCGCGAGCTCTGGAAACACCATATATTTT.

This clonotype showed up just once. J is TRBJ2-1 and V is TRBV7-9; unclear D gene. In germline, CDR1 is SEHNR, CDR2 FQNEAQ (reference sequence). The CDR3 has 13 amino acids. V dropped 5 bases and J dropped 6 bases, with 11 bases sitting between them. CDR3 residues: CASSRYEVNEQFF. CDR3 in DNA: TGTGCCAGCAGCCGCTACGAGGTCAATGAGCAGTTCTTC.

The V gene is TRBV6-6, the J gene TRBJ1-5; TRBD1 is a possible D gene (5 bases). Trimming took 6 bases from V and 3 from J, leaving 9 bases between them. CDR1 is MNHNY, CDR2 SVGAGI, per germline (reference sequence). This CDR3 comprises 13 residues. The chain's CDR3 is CASRGGYNQPQHF. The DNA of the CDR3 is TGTGCCAGCAGGGGGGGGTACAATCAGCCCCAGCATTTT.

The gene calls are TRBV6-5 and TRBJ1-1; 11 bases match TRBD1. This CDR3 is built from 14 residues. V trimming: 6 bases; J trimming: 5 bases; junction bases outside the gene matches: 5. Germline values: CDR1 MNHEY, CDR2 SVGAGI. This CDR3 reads CASRVDRGPTEAFF. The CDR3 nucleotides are TGTGCCAGCAGAGTGGACAGGGGGCCAACTGAAGCTTTCTTT.

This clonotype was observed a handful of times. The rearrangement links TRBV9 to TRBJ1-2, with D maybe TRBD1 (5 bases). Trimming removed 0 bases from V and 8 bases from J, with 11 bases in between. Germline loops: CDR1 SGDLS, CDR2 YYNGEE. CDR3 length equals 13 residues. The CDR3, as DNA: TGTGCCAGCAGCGTAGGTGGGGGTTCCGGCTACACCTTC. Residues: CASSVGGGSGYTF.

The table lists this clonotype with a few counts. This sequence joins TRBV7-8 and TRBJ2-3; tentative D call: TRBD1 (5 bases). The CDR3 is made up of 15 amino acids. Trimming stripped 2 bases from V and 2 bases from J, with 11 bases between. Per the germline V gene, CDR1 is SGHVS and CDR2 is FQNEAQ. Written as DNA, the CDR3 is TGTGCCAGCAGCTTACGGACGGACACCACAGATACGCAGTATTTT. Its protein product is CASSLRTDTTDTQYF.

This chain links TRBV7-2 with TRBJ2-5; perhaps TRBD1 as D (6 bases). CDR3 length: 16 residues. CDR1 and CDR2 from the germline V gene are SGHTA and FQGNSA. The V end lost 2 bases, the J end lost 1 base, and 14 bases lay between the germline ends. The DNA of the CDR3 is TGTGCCAGCAGCTTATCTTTGGGGGCCTTCCAAGAGACCCAGTACTTC. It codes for CASSLSLGAFQETQYF.

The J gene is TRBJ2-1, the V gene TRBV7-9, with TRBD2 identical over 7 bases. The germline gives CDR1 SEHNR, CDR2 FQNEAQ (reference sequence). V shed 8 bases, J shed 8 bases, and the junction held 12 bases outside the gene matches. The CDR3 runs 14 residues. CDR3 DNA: TGTGCCAGCGGGAGGGGAGTCGTGGTCGATGAGCAGTTCTTC. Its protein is CASGRGVVVDEQFF.

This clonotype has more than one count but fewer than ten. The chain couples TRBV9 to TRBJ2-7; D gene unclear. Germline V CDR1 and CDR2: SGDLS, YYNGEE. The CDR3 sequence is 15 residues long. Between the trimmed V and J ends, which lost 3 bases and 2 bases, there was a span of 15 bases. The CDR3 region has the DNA TGTGCCAGCAGCGCGCAGCCTAACAGTGCCTACGAGCAGTACTTC. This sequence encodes CASSAQPNSAYEQYF.

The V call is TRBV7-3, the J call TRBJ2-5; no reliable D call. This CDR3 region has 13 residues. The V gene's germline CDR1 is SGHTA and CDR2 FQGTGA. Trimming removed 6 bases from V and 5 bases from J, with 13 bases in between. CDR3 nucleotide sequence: TGTGCCAGCAGTCGTAAAAGTCAGGAGACCCAGTACTTC. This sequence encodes CASSRKSQETQYF. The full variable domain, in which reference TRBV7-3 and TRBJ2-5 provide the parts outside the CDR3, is GAGVSQTPSNKVTEKGKYVELRCDPISGHTALYWYRQSLGQGPEFLIYFQGTGAADDSGLPNDRFFAVRPEGSVSTLKIQRTERGDSAVYLCASSRKSQETQYFGPGTRLLVL.

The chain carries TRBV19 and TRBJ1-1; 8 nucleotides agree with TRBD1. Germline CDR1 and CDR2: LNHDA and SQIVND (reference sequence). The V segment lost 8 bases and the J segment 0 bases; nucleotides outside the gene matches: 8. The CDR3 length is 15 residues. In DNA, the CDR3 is TGTGCCAGTGGCCTGACAGGGGCTTTGAACACTGAAGCTTTCTTT. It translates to CASGLTGALNTEAFF.

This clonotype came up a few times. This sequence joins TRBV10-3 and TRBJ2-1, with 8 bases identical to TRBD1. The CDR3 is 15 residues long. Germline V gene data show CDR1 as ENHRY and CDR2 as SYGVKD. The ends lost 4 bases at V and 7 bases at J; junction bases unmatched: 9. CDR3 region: CAISGGTGVQNEQFF. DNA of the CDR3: TGTGCCATCAGTGGAGGGACAGGAGTACAGAATGAGCAGTTCTTC.

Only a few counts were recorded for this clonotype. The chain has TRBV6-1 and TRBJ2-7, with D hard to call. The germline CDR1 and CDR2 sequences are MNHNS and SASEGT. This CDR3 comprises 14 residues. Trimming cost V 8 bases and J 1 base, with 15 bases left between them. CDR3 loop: CASGLAYISYEQYF. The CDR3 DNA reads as TGTGCCAGCGGATTGGCCTATATATCCTACGAGCAGTACTTC.

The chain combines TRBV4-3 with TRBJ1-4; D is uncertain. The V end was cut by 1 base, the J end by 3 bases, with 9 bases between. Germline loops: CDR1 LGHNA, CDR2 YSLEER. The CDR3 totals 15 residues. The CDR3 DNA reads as TGCGCCAGCAGCCAAGTGGACGGCCCTAATGAAAAACTGTTTTTT. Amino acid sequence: CASSQVDGPNEKLFF.

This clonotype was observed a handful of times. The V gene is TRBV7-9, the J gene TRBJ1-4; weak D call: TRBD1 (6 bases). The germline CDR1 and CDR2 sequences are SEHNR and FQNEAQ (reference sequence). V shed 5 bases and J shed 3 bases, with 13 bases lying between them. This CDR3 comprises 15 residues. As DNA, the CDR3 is TGTGCCAGCAGCCAGATGGACAGCCCTAATGAAAAACTGTTTTTT. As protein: CASSQMDSPNEKLFF.

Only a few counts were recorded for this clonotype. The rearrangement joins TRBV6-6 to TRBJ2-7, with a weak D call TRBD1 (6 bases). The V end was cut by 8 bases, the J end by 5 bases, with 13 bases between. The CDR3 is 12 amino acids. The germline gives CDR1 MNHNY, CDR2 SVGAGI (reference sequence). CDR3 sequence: CASCTGWDEQYF. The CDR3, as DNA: TGTGCCAGCTGTACAGGGTGGGACGAGCAGTACTTC.

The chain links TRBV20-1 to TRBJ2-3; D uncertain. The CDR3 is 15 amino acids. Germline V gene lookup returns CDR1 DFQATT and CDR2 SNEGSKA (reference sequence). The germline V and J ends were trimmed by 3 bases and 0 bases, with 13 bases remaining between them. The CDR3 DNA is TGCAGTGCTAGGTATCCCAAGACCAGCACAGATACGCAGTATTTT. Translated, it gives CSARYPKTSTDTQYF.

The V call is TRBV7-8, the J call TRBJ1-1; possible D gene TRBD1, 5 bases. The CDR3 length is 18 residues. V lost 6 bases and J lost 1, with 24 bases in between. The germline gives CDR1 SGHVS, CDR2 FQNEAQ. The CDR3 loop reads CASSPIPRDVSWNTEAFF. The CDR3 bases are TGTGCCAGCAGTCCAATACCCCGGGACGTCTCTTGGAACACTGAAGCTTTCTTT.

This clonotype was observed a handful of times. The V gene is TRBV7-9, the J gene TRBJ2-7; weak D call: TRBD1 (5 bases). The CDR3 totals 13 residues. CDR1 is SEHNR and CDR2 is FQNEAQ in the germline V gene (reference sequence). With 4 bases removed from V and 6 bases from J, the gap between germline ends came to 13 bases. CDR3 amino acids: CASSSGFGIEQYF. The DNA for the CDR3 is TGTGCCAGCAGCTCAGGGTTCGGCATCGAGCAGTACTTC.

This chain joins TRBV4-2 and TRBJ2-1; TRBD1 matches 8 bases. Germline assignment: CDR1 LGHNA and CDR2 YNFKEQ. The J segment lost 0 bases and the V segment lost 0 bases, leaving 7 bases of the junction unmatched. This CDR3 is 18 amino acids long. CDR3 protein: CASSQEIGRGPSYNEQFF. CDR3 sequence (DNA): TGTGCCAGCAGCCAAGAGATTGGCAGGGGGCCCTCCTACAATGAGCAGTTCTTC.

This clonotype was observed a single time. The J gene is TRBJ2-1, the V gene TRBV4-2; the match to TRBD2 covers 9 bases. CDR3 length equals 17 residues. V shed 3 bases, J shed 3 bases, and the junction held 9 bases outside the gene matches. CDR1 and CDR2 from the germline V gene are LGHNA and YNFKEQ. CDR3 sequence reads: CASSHSTAGGIYNEQFF. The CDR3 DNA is TGTGCCAGCAGCCATAGTACCGCGGGGGGGATCTACAATGAGCAGTTCTTC.

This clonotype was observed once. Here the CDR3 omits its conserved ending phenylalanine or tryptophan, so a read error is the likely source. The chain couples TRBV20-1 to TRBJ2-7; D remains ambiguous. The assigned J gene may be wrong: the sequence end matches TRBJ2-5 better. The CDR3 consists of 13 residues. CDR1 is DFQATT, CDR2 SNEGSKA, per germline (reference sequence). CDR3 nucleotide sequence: TGCAGTGCCCTATCCAAGTACCAAGAGACCCAGTACCTC. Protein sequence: CSALSKYQETQYL.

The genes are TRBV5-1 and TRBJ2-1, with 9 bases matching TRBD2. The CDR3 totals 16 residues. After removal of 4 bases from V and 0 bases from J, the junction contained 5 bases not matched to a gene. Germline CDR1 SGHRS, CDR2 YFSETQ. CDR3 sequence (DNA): TGCGCCAGCAGCGGTACGACTAGCGGCTCCTACAATGAGCAGTTCTTC. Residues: CASSGTTSGSYNEQFF.

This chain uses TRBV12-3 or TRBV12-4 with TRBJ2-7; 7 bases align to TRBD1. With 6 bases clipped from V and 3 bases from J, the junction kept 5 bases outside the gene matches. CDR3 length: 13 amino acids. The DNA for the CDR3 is TGTGCCAGCAGATTCCGACAGGGCTACGAGCAGTACTTC. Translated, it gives CASRFRQGYEQYF.

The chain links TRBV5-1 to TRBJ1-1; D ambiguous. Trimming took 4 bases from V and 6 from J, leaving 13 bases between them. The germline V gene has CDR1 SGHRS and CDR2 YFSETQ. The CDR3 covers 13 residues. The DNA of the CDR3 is TGCGCCAGCAGCCGATCAGGAACCCCTGAAGCTTTCTTT. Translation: CASSRSGTPEAFF.

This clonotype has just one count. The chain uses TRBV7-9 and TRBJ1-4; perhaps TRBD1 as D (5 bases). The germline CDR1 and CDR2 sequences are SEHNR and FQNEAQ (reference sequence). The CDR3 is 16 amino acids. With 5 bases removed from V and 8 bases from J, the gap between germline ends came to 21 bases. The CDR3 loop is CASSEWDRDASEKLFF. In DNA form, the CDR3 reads TGTGCCAGCAGCGAGTGGGACCGGGACGCGTCGGAAAAACTGTTTTTT.

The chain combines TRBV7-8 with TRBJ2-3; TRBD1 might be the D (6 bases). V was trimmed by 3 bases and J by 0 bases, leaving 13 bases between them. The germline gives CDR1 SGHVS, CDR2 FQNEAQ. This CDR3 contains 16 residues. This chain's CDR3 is CASSFPGHRSTDTQYF. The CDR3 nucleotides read TGTGCCAGCAGCTTCCCGGGACACCGAAGCACAGATACGCAGTATTTT.

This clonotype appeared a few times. CDR3 in amino acids: CASSQDPSGLAGGSIGTDTQYF. The CDR3, as DNA: TGCGCCAGCAGCCAAGATCCCTCGGGACTAGCGGGGGGAAGTATCGGCACAGATACGCAGTATTTT. V is TRBV4-3 and J is TRBJ2-3; 15 positions match TRBD2. The CDR3 spans 22 residues. Germline CDR1 and CDR2: LGHNA and YSLEER. V trimming: 0 bases; J trimming: 1 base; junction bases outside the gene matches: 14.

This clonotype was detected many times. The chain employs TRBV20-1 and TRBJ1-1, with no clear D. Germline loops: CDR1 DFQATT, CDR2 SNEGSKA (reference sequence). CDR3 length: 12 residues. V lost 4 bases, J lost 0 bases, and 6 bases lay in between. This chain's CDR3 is CSATRMNTEAFF. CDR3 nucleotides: TGCAGTGCTACGAGGATGAACACTGAAGCTTTCTTT.

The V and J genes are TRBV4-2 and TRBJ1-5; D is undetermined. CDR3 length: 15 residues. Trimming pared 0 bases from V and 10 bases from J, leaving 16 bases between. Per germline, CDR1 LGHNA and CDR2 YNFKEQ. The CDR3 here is CASSQEMRTIFPQHF. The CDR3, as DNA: TGTGCCAGCAGCCAAGAAATGAGGACGATCTTCCCCCAGCATTTT.